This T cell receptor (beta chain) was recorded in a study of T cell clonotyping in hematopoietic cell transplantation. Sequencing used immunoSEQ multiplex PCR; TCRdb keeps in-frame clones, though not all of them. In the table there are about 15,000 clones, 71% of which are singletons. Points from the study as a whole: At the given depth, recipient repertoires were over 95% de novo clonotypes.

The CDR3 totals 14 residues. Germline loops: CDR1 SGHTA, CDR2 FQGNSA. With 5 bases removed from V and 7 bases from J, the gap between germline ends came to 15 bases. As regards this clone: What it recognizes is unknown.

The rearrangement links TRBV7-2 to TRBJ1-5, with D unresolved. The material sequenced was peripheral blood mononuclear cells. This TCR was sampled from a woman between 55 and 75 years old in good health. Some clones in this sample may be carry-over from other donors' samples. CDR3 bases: TGTGCCAGCAGCCACGGACGAAGCGGACAGCCCCAGCATTTT. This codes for CASSHGRSGQPQHF.